Listed here are 5 T cell receptor beta chains from one sample, sequenced in a study of cytomegalovirus exposure and HLA in healthy donors. Primers included in the PCR were 60 Vbeta and 13 Jbeta primers. Repertoires were generated with immunoSEQ multiplex PCR, while TCRdb's copy carries only in-frame clones and drops some. The sample records some 150,000 clones, roughly 70% being singletons. The sample comprised PBMCs. The receptors shown here come from a man between 18 and 29 years old in good health and CMV-seropositive.

The V and J genes are TRBV9 and TRBJ2-7; D is possibly TRBD2 (6 bases). V lost 4 bases to trimming and J lost 7 bases, with 21 bases between them. The CDR3 is made up of 15 amino acids. Germline assignment: CDR1 SGDLS and CDR2 YYNGEE. The CDR3 spells CASSPRPGSEGEQYF. For the CDR3, the DNA is TGTGCCAGCAGCCCACGCCCCGGGAGCGAAGGGGAGCAGTACTTC.

The V gene is TRBV5-1, the J gene TRBJ2-5; maybe TRBD2 (5 bases). This CDR3 is 16 amino acids long. Germline CDR1 and CDR2: SGHRS and YFSETQ. V lost 1 base and J lost 11, with 24 bases in between. The CDR3 DNA sequence: TGCGCCAGCAGCTTGAGAACTAGGGTCGCATCGGGTGAGCAGTACTTC. Translated: CASSLRTRVASGEQYF. The complete variable domain, with remaining parts taken from reference TRBV5-1 and TRBJ2-5, reads KAGVTQTPRYLIKTRGQQVTLSCSPISGHRSVSWYQQTPGQGLQFLFEYFSETQRNKGNFPGRFSGRQFSNSRSEMNVSTLELGDSALYLCASSLRTRVASGEQYFGPGTRLLVL.

The V call is TRBV19, the J call TRBJ2-5; TRBD1 matches at 8 bases. Matching the DNA end better, TRBJ2-7 makes the J call doubtful. Looked up from germline, CDR1 is LNHDA and CDR2 is SQIVND (reference sequence). The CDR3 is 15 residues long. CDR3 loop: CASSDPGQVSYEQYF. CDR3 nucleotide sequence: TGTGCCAGTAGTGATCCGGGACAGGTATCCTACGAGCAGTACTTC.

The chain links TRBV28 to TRBJ2-1; TRBD2 matches at 12 bases. The V and J ends lost 3 bases and 5 bases, in that order; junction bases with no gene match: 8. Germline V gene data show CDR1 as MDHEN and CDR2 as SYDVKM. The CDR3 is 17 residues long. The CDR3 DNA reads as TGTGCCAGCAGTTTGTGGAGACTAGCGGGAGTAAACAATGAGCAGTTCTTC. It translates to CASSLWRLAGVNNEQFF. The entire variable domain, with the rest obtained from reference TRBV28 and TRBJ2-1, is as follows: DVKVTQSSRYLVKRTGEKVFLECVQDMDHENMFWYRQDPGLGLRLIYFSYDVKMKEKGDIPEGYSVSREKKERFSLILESASTNQTSMYLCASSLWRLAGVNNEQFFGPGTRLTVL.

This chain links TRBV7-2 with TRBJ1-2; possible D gene TRBD1, 6 bases. Germline CDR1 SGHTA, CDR2 FQGNSA. There are 14 residues in the CDR3. The V and J ends lost 5 bases and 2 bases respectively, with 12 bases between them. This chain's CDR3 is CASSQGQMNYGYTF. DNA for the CDR3: TGTGCCAGCAGCCAGGGGCAGATGAACTATGGCTACACCTTC.